Listed here are 12 T cell receptor beta chains from one sample, sequenced in a study of T cells in Graves' hyperthyroidism and ophthalmopathy. From RNA transcripts, TCR beta CDR3 regions were amplified. The TCR CDR3 first-round RT-PCR relied on the HTBI primer set. In TCRdb, the multiplex PCR reads were re-called with MiXCR into one record per CDR3 protein. The sample shows around 720,000 distinct CDR3 sequences, roughly 32% of them seen only once. The sample taken for sequencing was blood. The source is a woman between 40 and 55 years old with Graves' hyperthyroidism.

This clonotype has only a few counts. In DNA form, the CDR3 reads TGTGCCAGCAGCTTGGCCGGGCACAGGGAAGCTTTCTTT. Its protein is CASSLAGHREAFF. The chain has TRBV5-6 and TRBJ1-1; TRBD1 might be the D (5 bases). The CDR3 length is 13 residues. Trimming shortened V by 0 bases and J by 8 bases, and 11 bases separated the two germline ends. The germline gives CDR1 SGHDT, CDR2 YYEEEE.

The rearrangement uses TRBV10-3 and TRBJ1-2, with 11 positions matching TRBD1. The CDR3 length is 14 residues. CDR1 and CDR2 from the germline V gene are ENHRY and SYGVKD. The ends lost 10 bases at V and 6 bases at J; junction bases unmatched: 10. CDR3 nucleotides: TGTGCCACCGGACAGGGGGCGGTGACTGATGGCTACACCTTC. Translated, it gives CATGQGAVTDGYTF.

This clonotype was recorded only once. This rearrangement joins TRBV12-3 or TRBV12-4 to TRBJ1-2; TRBD1 agrees at 10 bases. Trimming cost V 6 bases and J 7 bases; bases outside gene matches: 11. This CDR3 is built from 15 residues. The CDR3 loop is CASRDGTGAYGGYTF. Here the CDR3 DNA reads TGTGCCAGCAGGGACGGGACAGGGGCCTACGGTGGCTACACCTTC.

V gene TRBV2 combines with J gene TRBJ2-2, with D maybe TRBD1 (5 bases). V gave up 0 bases and J gave up 0 bases, with 5 bases separating them. Germline loops: CDR1 SNHLY, CDR2 FYNNEI. This CDR3 spans 15 amino acids. The CDR3 loop reads CASSEAGPNTGELFF. CDR3 sequence (DNA): TGTGCCAGCAGTGAAGCGGGGCCGAACACCGGGGAGCTGTTTTTT.

The rearrangement links TRBV2 to TRBJ1-2; perhaps TRBD1 as D (5 bases). With 5 bases removed from V and 4 bases from J, the gap between germline ends came to 26 bases. Germline V gene sequence: CDR1 SNHLY, CDR2 FYNNEI. This CDR3 is 18 amino acids long. CDR3 amino acids: CASSLQGTDLVGAYGYTF. As DNA, the CDR3 is TGTGCCAGCAGTTTACAAGGGACGGATCTTGTTGGGGCCTATGGCTACACCTTC.

The chain joins TRBV7-9 to TRBJ2-7; D might be TRBD2 (5 bases). V lost 4 bases to trimming and J lost 7 bases, with 17 bases between them. The germline V gene has CDR1 SEHNR and CDR2 FQNEAQ (reference sequence). The CDR3 consists of 14 residues. The CDR3 DNA sequence: TGTGCCAGCAGCTATAGGGAGATAGCGCATGAGCAGTACTTC. Encoded protein: CASSYREIAHEQYF.

The chain is built from TRBV5-4 and TRBJ2-7; a possible D gene is TRBD2 (7 bases). Germline V gene data show CDR1 as SGHNT and CDR2 as YYREEE (reference sequence). The CDR3 is 14 amino acids. V lost 10 bases, J lost 5 bases, and 22 bases lay in between. This chain's CDR3 is CAGGADRSSDEQYF. The CDR3 DNA is TGTGCCGGGGGGGCGGACAGATCAAGCGACGAGCAGTACTTC.

The gene calls are TRBV6-5 and TRBJ1-2, with no clear D. The CDR3 length is 18 residues. V was cut by 0 bases and J by 6 bases, with 23 bases left in between. Germline CDR1 reads MNHEY; CDR2 reads SVGAGI. CDR3 bases: TGTGCCAGCAGTTACTCGACTAATGTCCGGCTGGCGGCTGATGGCTACACCTTC. This translates into CASSYSTNVRLAADGYTF.

This clonotype was observed a handful of times. V gene TRBV6-5 combines with J gene TRBJ2-7; D uncertain. The CDR3 sequence is 12 residues long. V lost 2 bases to trimming and J lost 7 bases, with 9 bases between them. Germline V gene sequence: CDR1 MNHEY, CDR2 SVGAGI. CDR3 in DNA: TGTGCCAGCAGTTACGCGGTTTCTGAGCAGTACTTC. Its protein product is CASSYAVSEQYF.

Turning to this clonotype: With a much larger clone just one base away, this may be a read error. J is TRBJ1-3 and V is TRBV7-9; tentative D call: TRBD1 (5 bases). Germline CDR1 SEHNR, CDR2 FQNEAQ (reference sequence). The length of the CDR3 is 15 residues. The V and J ends lost 0 bases and 4 bases respectively, with 10 bases between them. The CDR3 DNA is TGTGCCAGCAGCTTAGCCGGCGGGGCCGGAAACACCATATATTTT. Translating gives CASSLAGGAGNTIYF.

In its sample, this clonotype was seen once. The chain carries TRBV20-1 and TRBJ2-2; D perhaps matches TRBD2 (5 bases). This CDR3 is built from 15 residues. Germline V gene lookup returns CDR1 DFQATT and CDR2 SNEGSKA (reference sequence). V dropped 0 bases and J dropped 5 bases, with 13 bases sitting between them. The CDR3 nucleotides are TGCAGTGCTAGAGATCTGGCAAGGGAGACCGGGGAGCTGTTTTTT. It codes for CSARDLARETGELFF.

This clonotype was seen a few times. The chain recombines TRBV19 with TRBJ2-5; 14 nucleotides match TRBD2. Germline CDR1 LNHDA, CDR2 SQIVND (reference sequence). The CDR3 totals 15 residues. After removal of 9 bases from V and 1 base from J, the junction contained 4 bases not matched to a gene. CDR3 DNA: TGTGCCAGCCGACTAGCGGGAGGGATCCAAGAGACCCAGTACTTC. As protein: CASRLAGGIQETQYF.